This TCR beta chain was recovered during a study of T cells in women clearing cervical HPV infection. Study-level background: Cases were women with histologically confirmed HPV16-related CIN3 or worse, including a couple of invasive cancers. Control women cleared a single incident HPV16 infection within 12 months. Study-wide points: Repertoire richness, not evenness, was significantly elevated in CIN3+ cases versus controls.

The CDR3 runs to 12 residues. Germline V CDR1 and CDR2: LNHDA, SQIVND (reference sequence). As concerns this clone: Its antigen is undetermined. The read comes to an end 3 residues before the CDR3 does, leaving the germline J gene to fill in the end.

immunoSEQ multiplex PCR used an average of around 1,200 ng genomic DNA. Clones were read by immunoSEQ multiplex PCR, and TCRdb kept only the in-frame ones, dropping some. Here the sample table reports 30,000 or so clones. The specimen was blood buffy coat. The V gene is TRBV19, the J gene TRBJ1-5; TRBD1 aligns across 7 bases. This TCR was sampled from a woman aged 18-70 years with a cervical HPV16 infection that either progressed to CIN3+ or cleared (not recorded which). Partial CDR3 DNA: TGTGCCAGTAGGGAGAGGACAGGTCCC. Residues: CASRERTGP. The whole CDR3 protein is CASRERTGPQHF.